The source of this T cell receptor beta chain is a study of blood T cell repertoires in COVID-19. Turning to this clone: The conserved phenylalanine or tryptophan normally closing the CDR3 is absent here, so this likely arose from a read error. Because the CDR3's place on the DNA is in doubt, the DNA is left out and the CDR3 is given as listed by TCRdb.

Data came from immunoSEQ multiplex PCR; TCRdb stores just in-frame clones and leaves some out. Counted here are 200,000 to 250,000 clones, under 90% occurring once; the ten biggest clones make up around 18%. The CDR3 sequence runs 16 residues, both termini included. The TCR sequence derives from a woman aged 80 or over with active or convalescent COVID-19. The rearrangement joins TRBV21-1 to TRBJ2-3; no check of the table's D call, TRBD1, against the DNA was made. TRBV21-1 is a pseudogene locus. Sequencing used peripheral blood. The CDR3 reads CASSQRVWKDRGSGGA.